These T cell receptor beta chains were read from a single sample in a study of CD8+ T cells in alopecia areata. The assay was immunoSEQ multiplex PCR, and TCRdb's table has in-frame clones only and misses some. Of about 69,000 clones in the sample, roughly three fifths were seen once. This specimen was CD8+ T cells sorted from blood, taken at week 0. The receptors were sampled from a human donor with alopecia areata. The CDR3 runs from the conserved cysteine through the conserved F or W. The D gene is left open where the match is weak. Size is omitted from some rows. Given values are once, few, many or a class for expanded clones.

CDR3nt: TGCAGCGTTGAAGATCGTGTACAGGGCTCGGGAAACACCATATATTTT
CDR3aa: CSVEDRVQGSGNTIYF
abundance: .
j_gene: TRBJ1-3
d_gene: .
v_gene: TRBV29-1

CDR3nt: TGTGCCAGTAGTATTATGGACAGCTCCAGGGATGAGCAGTTCTTC
CDR3aa: CASSIMDSSRDEQFF
abundance: .
j_gene: TRBJ2-1
d_gene: .
v_gene: TRBV19

CDR3nt: TGCAGTGCTAGAGCGGGGGTATTC
CDR3aa: CSARAGVF
abundance: .
j_gene: TRBJ2-7
d_gene: .
v_gene: TRBV20-1

CDR3nt: TGTGCCAGCGGACAGGGTGGTGAGCAGTTCTTC
CDR3aa: CASGQGGEQFF
abundance: .
j_gene: TRBJ2-1
d_gene: TRBD1
v_gene: TRBV27

CDR3nt: TGCGCCAGCAGCTTCGGAACAGGGGATGGCTACACCTTC
CDR3aa: CASSFGTGDGYTF
abundance: .
j_gene: TRBJ1-2
d_gene: TRBD1
v_gene: TRBV5-1

CDR3nt: TGTGCCAGTAGCACCACCGGGACAGAATATCAGCCCCAGCATTTT
CDR3aa: CASSTTGTEYQPQHF
abundance: .
j_gene: TRBJ1-5
d_gene: TRBD1
v_gene: TRBV19

CDR3nt: TGCGCCAGCAGCCAAGATGTGTTGGGTAACACTGAAGCTTTCTTT
CDR3aa: CASSQDVLGNTEAFF
abundance: .
j_gene: TRBJ1-1
d_gene: .
v_gene: TRBV4-1

CDR3nt: TGTGCCAGCTTTTTCGCAGATACGCAGTATTTT
CDR3aa: CASFFADTQYF
abundance: .
j_gene: TRBJ2-3
d_gene: .
v_gene: TRBV28

CDR3nt: TGCGCCAGCAGCGCGGACGGCTCCTACAATGAGCAGTTCTTC
CDR3aa: CASSADGSYNEQFF
abundance: .
j_gene: TRBJ2-1
d_gene: .
v_gene: TRBV5-1

CDR3nt: TGTGCCAGCAGCCCAAACACAGATACGCAGTATTTT
CDR3aa: CASSPNTDTQYF
abundance: .
j_gene: TRBJ2-3
d_gene: .
v_gene: TRBV7-9

CDR3nt: TGTGCCAGCAGCGAAGGGACTAGCGGGAACCAAGAGACCCAGTACTTC
CDR3aa: CASSEGTSGNQETQYF
abundance: few
j_gene: TRBJ2-5
d_gene: TRBD2
v_gene: TRBV9

CDR3nt: TGCGCCAGCAGCTTGGGAGGGCAGCTACCCTACGAGCAGTACTTC
CDR3aa: CASSLGGQLPYEQYF
abundance: .
j_gene: TRBJ2-7
d_gene: .
v_gene: TRBV5-1

CDR3nt: TGTGCCAGCAGCTCCCCTGGAGGGAGAGAGACCCAGTACTTC
CDR3aa: CASSSPGGRETQYF
abundance: few
j_gene: TRBJ2-5
d_gene: .
v_gene: TRBV7-9

CDR3nt: TGTGCCATCAGTGAGTCCGTGGGGGGCCCCAATGAGCAGTTCTTC
CDR3aa: CAISESVGGPNEQFF
abundance: once
j_gene: TRBJ2-1
d_gene: .
v_gene: TRBV10-3

CDR3nt: TGTGCCAGCAGCGCTTGGGACTCATACGAGCAGTACTTC
CDR3aa: CASSAWDSYEQYF
abundance: .
j_gene: TRBJ2-7
d_gene: .
v_gene: TRBV13

CDR3nt: TGTGCCTGGAGTGACCCTAGCTCCTACAATGAGCAGTTCTTC
CDR3aa: CAWSDPSSYNEQFF
abundance: .
j_gene: TRBJ2-1
d_gene: .
v_gene: TRBV30

CDR3nt: TGTGCCAGCAGTGAATGGAGGGACAGGGGGAGCGATACTGAAGCTTTCTTT
CDR3aa: CASSEWRDRGSDTEAFF
abundance: .
j_gene: TRBJ1-1
d_gene: TRBD1
v_gene: TRBV25-1

CDR3nt: TGTGCCAGCAGTTTATCGGCAGCGGGAGCCTACGAGCAGTACTTC
CDR3aa: CASSLSAAGAYEQYF
abundance: many
j_gene: TRBJ2-7
d_gene: TRBD2
v_gene: TRBV27

CDR3nt: TGTGCCAGCACCGAGGTGGGCAACGACAATGAGCAGTTCTTC
CDR3aa: CASTEVGNDNEQFF
abundance: .
j_gene: TRBJ2-1
d_gene: .
v_gene: TRBV14